This T cell receptor (beta chain) was captured by sequencing in a study of shared clonotypes between healthy human individuals. The wider study: Donors, aged 18 to 49, were a couple of women and a few men. The plates for each donor numbered three CD4 naive, three CD4 memory, two CD8 naive and one CD8 memory.

In the original processing: ImmunoSEQ junction-only sequences lacked quality scores, so their filtering differed. Clones were read by immunoSEQ multiplex PCR, and TCRdb kept only the in-frame ones, dropping some. V, J and clone size reflect that table, while D and trimming were determined from the DNA. The table includes approximately 740,000 clones, about 74% detected once. About this clone: Other DNA sequences from this sample encode an identical CDR3 as well.

Germline V gene lookup returns CDR1 MNHNS and CDR2 SASEGT. Trimming took off 9 bases at V and 4 bases at J, with 12 bases between the two ends. The CDR3 covers 13 residues. The TCR originated in a woman aged 25 to 39 in good health. The material sequenced was memory CD4+ T cells sorted from blood. Subset here: CD45RA-negative fraction. The chain links TRBV6-1 to TRBJ2-2, with D perhaps assigned TRBD1 or TRBD2 (5 bases each). The CDR3 DNA follows: TGTGCCAGTTCGGGGCAGGGCACCGGGGAGCTGTTTTTT. Translated, it gives CASSGQGTGELFF.